Below, 32 T cell receptor beta chains from the same sample are listed, as sequenced in a study of CD8 T cells in Susac syndrome. With random hexamers, roughly 0.45 to 1 ug RNA was reverse transcribed. TCRdb re-derived calls from the immunoSEQ multiplex PCR reads in MiXCR, one entry per CDR3 protein. The repertoire holds under 150,000 distinct CDR3 sequences, with around 95% as singletons. The sequencing input was CD4+ T cells from PBMCs. The receptors here all came from a human donor with Susac syndrome.

The chain carries TRBV6-2 or TRBV6-3 and TRBJ2-1; TRBD2 aligns across 14 bases. The V and J ends lost 0 bases and 6 bases, in that order; junction bases with no gene match: 1. Germline V lookup: CDR1 MNHEY, CDR2 SVGEGT. The CDR3 spans 16 residues. In nucleotides, the CDR3 is TGTGCCAGCAGTTACTCCGGGACTAGCGGGAGCAATGAGCAGTTCTTC. Its protein is CASSYSGTSGSNEQFF.

The gene calls are TRBV28 and TRBJ2-1, with TRBD1 matching over 9 bases. V gave up 7 bases and J gave up 9 bases; unmatched junction bases: 10. Germline V gene sequence: CDR1 MDHEN, CDR2 SYDVKM. CDR3 length: 14 amino acids. This chain's CDR3 is CASKGTGFVGEQFF. The CDR3 nucleotides read TGTGCCAGCAAGGGGACAGGGTTCGTAGGTGAGCAGTTCTTC.

The rearrangement links TRBV24-1 to TRBJ2-7; TRBD1 might be the D (6 bases). The germline CDR1 and CDR2 sequences are KGHDR and SFDVKD. The CDR3 extends over 15 amino acids. Trimming stripped 9 bases from V and 0 bases from J, with 17 bases between. The chain's CDR3 is CATPQVDSPSYEQYF. DNA for the CDR3: TGTGCCACCCCGCAGGTGGACAGCCCCTCCTACGAGCAGTACTTC.

The CDR3 spells CASSQAQVANTEAFF. In nucleotides, the CDR3 is TGCGCCAGCAGTCAAGCACAGGTTGCGAACACTGAAGCTTTCTTT. This sequence joins TRBV23-1 and TRBJ1-1; TRBD1 is a possible D gene (5 bases). TRBV23-1 is marked as an open reading frame, function uncertain. This CDR3 contains 15 residues. V was shortened by 2 bases and J by 1 base, with 11 bases between the two germline ends.

The chain employs TRBV20-1 and TRBJ2-3; the D gene is possibly TRBD1 (6 bases). Trimming cost V 2 bases and J 5 bases, with 17 bases left between them. Germline CDR1 is DFQATT and CDR2 is SNEGSKA (reference sequence). The CDR3 covers 15 residues. The CDR3 nucleotides read TGCAGTGCTAGATGGGACCAGGGGTATGGAGATACGCAGTATTTT. Protein sequence: CSARWDQGYGDTQYF.

V usage is TRBV25-1 and J usage is TRBJ1-2; no clear D gene. V was pared by 3 bases and J by 1 base, with 6 bases between. CDR1 MGHDK and CDR2 SYGVNS come from the germline V gene. This CDR3 has 13 amino acids. CDR3 DNA sequence: TGTGCCAGCAGTGACGGAGGTAACTATGGCTACACCTTC. It encodes CASSDGGNYGYTF.

The CDR3 here is CASSLGGPEFNYGYTF. The CDR3 region has the DNA TGCGCCAGCAGCCTCGGCGGCCCGGAATTCAACTATGGCTACACCTTC. The chain has TRBV5-1 and TRBJ1-2; D uncertain. The CDR3 extends over 16 amino acids. CDR1 and CDR2 (germline): SGHRS, YFSETQ. V was cut by 4 bases and J by 2 bases, with 18 bases left in between. Together with reference TRBV5-1 and TRBJ1-2, the CDR3 gives the full variable domain: KAGVTQTPRYLIKTRGQQVTLSCSPISGHRSVSWYQQTPGQGLQFLFEYFSETQRNKGNFPGRFSGRQFSNSRSEMNVSTLELGDSALYLCASSLGGPEFNYGYTFGSGTRLTVV.

The chain joins TRBV15 to TRBJ2-5; 7 bases agree with TRBD1. CDR1 LNHNV and CDR2 YYDKDF come from the germline V gene (reference sequence). The CDR3 has 15 amino acids. V shed 1 base, J shed 5 bases, and the junction held 7 bases outside the gene matches. CDR3 coding DNA: TGTGCCACCAGCAGAGGGACAGGTCTTCGGGAGACCCAGTACTTC. Translation gives CATSRGTGLRETQYF. Supplemented by reference TRBV15 and TRBJ2-5, the full variable domain reads DAMVIQNPRYQVTQFGKPVTLSCSQTLNHNVMYWYQQKSSQAPKLLFHYYDKDFNNEADTPDNFQSRRPNTSFCFLDIRSPGLGDTAMYLCATSRGTGLRETQYFGPGTRLLVL.

The chain links TRBV20-1 to TRBJ2-4, with TRBD1 as a possible D gene (5 bases). The CDR3 length is 13 residues. Germline V lookup: CDR1 DFQATT, CDR2 SNEGSKA (reference sequence). V was trimmed by 7 bases and J by 1 base, leaving 11 bases between them. Written as DNA, the CDR3 is TGCAGTGGTTGGGGCGATGCCAAAAACATTCAGTACTTC. Protein: CSGWGDAKNIQYF.

This chain links TRBV7-3 with TRBJ2-3; a possible D gene is TRBD1 (6 bases). V was cut by 3 bases and J by 6 bases, with 10 bases left in between. The CDR3 totals 13 residues. Germline CDR1 SGHTA, CDR2 FQGTGA. DNA for the CDR3: TGTGCCAGCAGCTTGAGTCAGGGGGATACGCAGTATTTT. This gives the protein CASSLSQGDTQYF.

The chain carries TRBV10-3 and TRBJ2-3, with D unclear. CDR1 and CDR2 (germline): ENHRY, SYGVKD. Trimming took off 5 bases at V and 3 bases at J, with 3 bases between the two ends. The length of the CDR3 is 11 residues. The CDR3 reads CAISRTDTQYF. CDR3 DNA: TGTGCCATCAGTCGAACAGATACGCAGTATTTT.

The chain uses TRBV7-9 and TRBJ1-5, with a weak D call TRBD1 (5 bases). The CDR3 has 15 residues. CDR1 is SEHNR and CDR2 is FQNEAQ in the germline V gene (reference sequence). Between the trimmed V and J ends, which lost 5 bases and 1 base, there was a span of 12 bases. The chain's CDR3 is CASSPAGGSNQPQHF. The CDR3 DNA sequence: TGTGCCAGCAGCCCAGCGGGGGGAAGCAATCAGCCCCAGCATTTT.

This chain uses TRBV20-1 with TRBJ2-7; 8 positions match TRBD1. V was clipped by 2 bases and J by 5 bases; unmatched bases: 5. The CDR3 covers 13 residues. Per germline, CDR1 DFQATT and CDR2 SNEGSKA (reference sequence). CDR3 amino acids: CSARRTGIHEQYF. CDR3 nucleotides: TGCAGTGCTAGAAGGACAGGGATCCACGAGCAGTACTTC.

The chain uses TRBV3-1 and TRBJ1-1; TRBD1 matches at 8 bases. The CDR3 runs 14 residues. With 5 bases clipped from V and 1 base from J, the junction kept 3 bases outside the gene matches. The germline CDR1 and CDR2 sequences are LGHDT and YNNKEL (reference sequence). The CDR3 spells CASSDRGANTEAFF. For the CDR3, the DNA is TGTGCCAGCAGCGACAGGGGAGCGAACACTGAAGCTTTCTTT.

The chain links TRBV2 to TRBJ2-3, with a weak D call TRBD2 (5 bases). With 8 bases removed from V and 4 bases from J, the gap between germline ends came to 13 bases. CDR3 length: 13 amino acids. Germline CDR1 SNHLY, CDR2 FYNNEI. Here the CDR3 reads CASRAELADTQYF. The CDR3 DNA sequence: TGTGCCAGCCGAGCGGAGCTCGCAGATACGCAGTATTTT.

This clonotype was detected once. This sequence joins TRBV20-1 and TRBJ1-1; D call uncertain. CDR1 DFQATT and CDR2 SNEGSKA come from the germline V gene (reference sequence). The CDR3 totals 11 residues. Between the trimmed V and J ends, which lost 5 bases and 1 base, there was a span of 5 bases. Written as DNA, the CDR3 is TGCAGTGCTGATAGGAACACTGAAGCTTTCTTT. Its translation is CSADRNTEAFF.

The chain has TRBV3-1 and TRBJ2-5; the D gene is possibly TRBD2 (6 bases). The germline V gene encodes CDR1 LGHDT and CDR2 YNNKEL (reference sequence). The CDR3 is made up of 15 amino acids. V gave up 0 bases and J gave up 6 bases, with 14 bases separating them. CDR3 in amino acids: CASSQDRGIPKTQYF. In nucleotides, the CDR3 is TGTGCCAGCAGCCAAGATCGGGGGATTCCGAAGACCCAGTACTTC.

The gene calls are TRBV6-5 and TRBJ1-2; maybe TRBD1 (5 bases). This CDR3 region has 14 residues. Germline CDR1 reads MNHEY; CDR2 reads SVGAGI. Trimming took 2 bases from V and 0 from J, leaving 7 bases between them. CDR3 sequence reads: CASSYGGPNYGYTF. The CDR3 coding sequence is TGTGCCAGCAGTTACGGGGGTCCTAACTATGGCTACACCTTC.

The chain links TRBV28 to TRBJ1-1; 7 positions agree with TRBD1. The J segment lost 6 bases and the V segment lost 5 bases, leaving 12 bases of the junction unmatched. The CDR3 length is 15 residues. Germline-derived CDR1 and CDR2 are MDHEN and SYDVKM. In DNA, the CDR3 is TGTGCCAGCAGTCCACCAAATCGACAGGGCGCTGAAGCTTTCTTT. The encoded protein is CASSPPNRQGAEAFF.

The gene calls are TRBV7-2 and TRBJ2-5; D gene uncertain. The V gene's germline CDR1 is SGHTA and CDR2 FQGNSA. With 2 bases removed from V and 4 bases from J, the gap between germline ends came to 8 bases. The CDR3 totals 13 residues. The CDR3 region is CASSLLYPETQYF. The CDR3 DNA follows: TGTGCCAGCAGCTTACTCTACCCAGAGACCCAGTACTTC. Drawing the rest from reference TRBV7-2 and TRBJ2-5, the complete variable domain is GAGVSQSPSNKVTEKGKDVELRCDPISGHTALYWYRQSLGQGLEFLIYFQGNSAPDKSGLPSDRFSAERTGGSVSTLTIQRTQQEDSAVYLCASSLLYPETQYFGPGTRLLVL.

V is TRBV3-1 and J is TRBJ2-7; D ambiguous. Trimming removed 0 bases at V and 4 bases at J, with 7 bases between. Germline-derived CDR1 and CDR2 are LGHDT and YNNKEL (reference sequence). The CDR3 runs to 13 residues. This CDR3 reads CASSQDRPYEQYF. The CDR3, as DNA: TGTGCCAGCAGCCAAGATAGACCGTACGAGCAGTACTTC.

The chain links TRBV14 to TRBJ1-3; D is unresolved. The CDR3 extends over 13 amino acids. The V gene's germline CDR1 is SGHDN and CDR2 FVKESK. With 3 bases removed from V and 5 bases from J, the gap between germline ends came to 8 bases. CDR3 DNA: TGTGCCAGCAGCCAGGGAATCAGAAACACCATATATTTT. Translating it yields CASSQGIRNTIYF.

This chain connects TRBV7-9 to TRBJ1-2; D not resolved. From germline, CDR1 is SEHNR and CDR2 FQNEAQ (reference sequence). With 1 base removed from V and 7 bases from J, the gap between germline ends came to 13 bases. The CDR3 runs to 14 residues. The CDR3 sequence is CASSLEIQWSGYTF. CDR3 bases: TGTGCCAGCAGCTTAGAGATCCAATGGAGTGGCTACACCTTC.

The sample holds a few counts of this clonotype. The V gene is TRBV6-5, the J gene TRBJ2-5; D is unresolved. Trimming left V 5 bases short and J 2 bases short, with 12 bases between. The CDR3 length is 14 residues. Germline V lookup: CDR1 MNHEY, CDR2 SVGAGI. CDR3 in DNA: TGTGCCAGCAGTCACGGACGGCTGCAAGAGACCCAGTACTTC. Its protein product is CASSHGRLQETQYF.

In this sample, this clonotype turned up once. This chain uses TRBV6-6 with TRBJ2-7; D ambiguous. The CDR3 contains 13 residues. V was clipped by 6 bases and J by 2 bases, with 11 bases between them. Germline CDR1 is MNHNY and CDR2 is SVGAGI (reference sequence). CDR3 DNA sequence: TGTGCCAGCAGCCCAGCGTCGACCTACGAGCAGTACTTC. Protein product: CASSPASTYEQYF.

V is TRBV4-1 and J is TRBJ2-4; D is ambiguous. V lost 0 bases and J 2 bases, leaving 8 bases between the germline ends. This CDR3 region has 15 residues. Germline V gene data show CDR1 as MGHRA and CDR2 as YSYEKL. In nucleotides, the CDR3 is TGCGCCAGCAGCCAAGAGCGAACCACCAAAAACATTCAGTACTTC. Encoded protein: CASSQERTTKNIQYF.

This chain connects TRBV25-1 to TRBJ2-3; possible D gene TRBD2, 6 bases. The CDR3 runs to 13 residues. Germline V gene data show CDR1 as MGHDK and CDR2 as SYGVNS. V was pared by 4 bases and J by 3 bases, with 8 bases between. The CDR3 protein is CASSGGRTDTQYF. CDR3 DNA: TGTGCCAGCAGTGGGGGGAGGACAGATACGCAGTATTTT.

The chain has TRBV7-3 and TRBJ2-7, with 11 bases matching TRBD2. This CDR3 spans 15 amino acids. CDR1 is SGHTA and CDR2 is FQGTGA in the germline V gene. V trimming: 3 bases; J trimming: 0 bases; junction bases outside the gene matches: 1. The CDR3 spells CASSLGLAASYEQYF. The CDR3 coding sequence is TGTGCCAGCAGCTTGGGACTAGCGGCCTCCTACGAGCAGTACTTC.

The chain joins TRBV9 to TRBJ2-1, with a weak D call TRBD2 (5 bases). V was trimmed by 0 bases and J by 3 bases, leaving 10 bases between them. Germline CDR1 is SGDLS and CDR2 is YYNGEE. The CDR3 sequence is 15 residues long. The CDR3 DNA reads TGTGCCAGCAGCGTAGGTCGCGGAGGCTACAATGAGCAGTTCTTC. As protein: CASSVGRGGYNEQFF. Filled out from reference TRBV9 and TRBJ2-1, the complete variable domain reads DSGVTQTPKHLITATGQRVTLRCSPRSGDLSVYWYQQSLDQGLQFLIQYYNGEERAKGNILERFSAQQFPDLHSELNLSSLELGDSALYFCASSVGRGGYNEQFFGPGTRLTVL.

The rearrangement uses TRBV25-1 and TRBJ1-1, with unresolved D. Between the trimmed V and J ends, which lost 1 base and 4 bases, there was a span of 7 bases. CDR3 length: 13 amino acids. Germline-derived CDR1 and CDR2 are MGHDK and SYGVNS. CDR3 DNA sequence: TGTGCCAGCAGTGAATCCGTGGGCACTGAAGCTTTCTTT. Translated, it gives CASSESVGTEAFF.

This clonotype is a singleton in its sample. The J gene is TRBJ1-6, the V gene TRBV9; 7 bases are shared with TRBD1. Germline lookup yields CDR1 SGDLS and CDR2 YYNGEE. The CDR3 runs 16 residues. The ends lost 4 bases at V and 8 bases at J; junction bases unmatched: 12. The CDR3 DNA reads TGTGCCAGCAGCCTCGTAGGGGGCAGGGAGGATTCACCCCTCCACTTT. It translates to CASSLVGGREDSPLHF.

The chain employs TRBV12-3 or TRBV12-4 and TRBJ2-5, with TRBD1 identical over 7 bases. V lost 2 bases to trimming and J lost 2 bases; unmatched junction nucleotides: 8. The CDR3 is made up of 16 amino acids. CDR3 residues: CASSLSLDRAQETQYF. CDR3 coding DNA: TGTGCCAGCAGTTTATCTCTCGACAGGGCTCAAGAGACCCAGTACTTC.